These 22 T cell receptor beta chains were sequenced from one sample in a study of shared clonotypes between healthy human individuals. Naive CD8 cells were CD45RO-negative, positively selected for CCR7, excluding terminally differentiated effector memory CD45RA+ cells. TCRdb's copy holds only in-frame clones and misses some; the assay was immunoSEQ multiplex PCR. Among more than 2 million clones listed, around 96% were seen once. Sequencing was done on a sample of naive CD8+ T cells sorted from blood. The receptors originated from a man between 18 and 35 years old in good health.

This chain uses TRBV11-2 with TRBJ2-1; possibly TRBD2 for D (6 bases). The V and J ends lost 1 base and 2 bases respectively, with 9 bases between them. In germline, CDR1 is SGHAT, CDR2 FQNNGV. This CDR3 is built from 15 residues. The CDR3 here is CASSLAGDAYNEQFF. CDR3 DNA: TGTGCCAGCAGCTTAGCGGGGGACGCCTACAATGAGCAGTTCTTC.

In DNA, the CDR3 is TGTGCCAGCAGTTACAGGCGGGACGGCTACGAGCAGTACTTC. Translated: CASSYRRDGYEQYF. The genes are TRBV6-6 and TRBJ2-5, with D tentatively TRBD2 (6 bases). The DNA end is more similar to TRBJ2-7, so the J call may be wrong. This CDR3 spans 14 amino acids. Germline V gene data show CDR1 as MNHNY and CDR2 as SVGAGI (reference sequence).

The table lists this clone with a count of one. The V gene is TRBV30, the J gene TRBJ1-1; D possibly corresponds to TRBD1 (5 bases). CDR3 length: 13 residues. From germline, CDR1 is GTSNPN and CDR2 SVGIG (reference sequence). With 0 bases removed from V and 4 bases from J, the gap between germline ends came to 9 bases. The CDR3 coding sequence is TGTGCCTGGAGTGTATCGGGGCTCACTGAAGCTTTCTTT. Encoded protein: CAWSVSGLTEAFF.

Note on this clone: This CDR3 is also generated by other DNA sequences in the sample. CDR3 region: CASSVGSNYGYTF. CDR3 nucleotides: TGTGCCAGCAGCGTAGGATCTAACTATGGCTACACCTTC. This chain links TRBV9 with TRBJ1-2; D gene unclear. The V end lost 0 bases, the J end lost 0 bases, and 3 bases lay between the germline ends. Germline V lookup: CDR1 SGDLS, CDR2 YYNGEE. The CDR3 length is 13 residues.

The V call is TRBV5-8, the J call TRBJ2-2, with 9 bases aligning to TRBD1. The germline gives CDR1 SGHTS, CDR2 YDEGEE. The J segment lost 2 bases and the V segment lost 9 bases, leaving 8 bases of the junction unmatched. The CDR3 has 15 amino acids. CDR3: CATRTGEVNTGELFF. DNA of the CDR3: TGTGCCACCAGGACAGGGGAGGTTAACACCGGGGAGCTGTTTTTT.

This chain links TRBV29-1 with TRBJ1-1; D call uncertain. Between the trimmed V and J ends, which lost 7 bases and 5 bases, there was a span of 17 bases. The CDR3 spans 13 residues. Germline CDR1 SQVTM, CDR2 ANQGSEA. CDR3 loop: CSGFGLIATEAFF. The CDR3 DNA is TGCAGCGGATTCGGACTGATTGCGACTGAAGCTTTCTTT.

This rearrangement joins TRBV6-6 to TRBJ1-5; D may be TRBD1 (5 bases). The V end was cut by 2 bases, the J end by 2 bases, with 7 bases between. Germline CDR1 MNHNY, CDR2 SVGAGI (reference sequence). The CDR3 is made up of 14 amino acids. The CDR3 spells CASSYPGGNQPQHF. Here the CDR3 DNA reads TGTGCCAGCAGTTACCCGGGGGGCAATCAGCCCCAGCATTTT.

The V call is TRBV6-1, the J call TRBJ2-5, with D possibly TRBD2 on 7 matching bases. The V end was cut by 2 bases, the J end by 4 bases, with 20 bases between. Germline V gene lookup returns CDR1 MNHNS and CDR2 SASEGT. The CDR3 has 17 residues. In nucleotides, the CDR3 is TGTGCCAGCAGTGAACGTAGTTGGGGGGGCCTTCTAGAGACCCAGTACTTC. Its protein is CASSERSWGGLLETQYF.

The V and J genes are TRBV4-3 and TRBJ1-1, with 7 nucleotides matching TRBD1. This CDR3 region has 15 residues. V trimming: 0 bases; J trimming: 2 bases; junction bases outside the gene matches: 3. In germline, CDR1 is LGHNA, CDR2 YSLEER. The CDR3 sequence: CASSQDDRDNTEAFF. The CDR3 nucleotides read TGCGCCAGCAGCCAAGATGACAGGGATAACACTGAAGCTTTCTTT.

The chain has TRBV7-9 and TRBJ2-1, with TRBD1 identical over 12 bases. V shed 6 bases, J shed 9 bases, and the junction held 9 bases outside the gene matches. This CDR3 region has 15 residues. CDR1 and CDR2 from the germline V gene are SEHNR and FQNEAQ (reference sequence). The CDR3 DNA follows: TGTGCCAGCAGTCTGGGACAGGGGGCGTTTATTGAGCAGTTCTTC. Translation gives CASSLGQGAFIEQFF.

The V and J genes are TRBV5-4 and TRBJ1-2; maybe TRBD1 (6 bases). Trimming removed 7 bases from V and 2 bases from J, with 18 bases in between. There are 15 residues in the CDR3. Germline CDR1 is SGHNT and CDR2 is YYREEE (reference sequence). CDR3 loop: CASCTPDQGNYGYTF. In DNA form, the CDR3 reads TGTGCCAGCTGCACCCCCGATCAGGGGAACTATGGCTACACCTTC. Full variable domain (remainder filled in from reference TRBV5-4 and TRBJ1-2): ETGVTQSPTHLIKTRGQQVTLRCSSQSGHNTVSWYQQALGQGPQFIFQYYREEENGRGNFPPRFSGLQFPNYSSELNVNALELDDSALYLCASCTPDQGNYGYTFGSGTRLTVV.

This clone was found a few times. DNA for the CDR3: TGTGCCAGCAGCTTGAGGACAGCCCTCACTGAAGCTTTCTTT. Protein product: CASSLRTALTEAFF. The V and J genes are TRBV5-6 and TRBJ1-1, with D tentatively TRBD1 (6 bases). The V gene lost 1 base and the J gene lost 4 bases, with 11 bases spanning the gap. Germline loops: CDR1 SGHDT, CDR2 YYEEEE. The CDR3 has 14 amino acids. The complete variable domain, with remaining parts taken from reference TRBV5-6 and TRBJ1-1, reads DAGVTQSPTHLIKTRGQQVTLRCSPKSGHDTVSWYQQALGQGPQFIFQYYEEEERQRGNFPDRFSGHQFPNYSSELNVNALLLGDSALYLCASSLRTALTEAFFGQGTRLTVV.

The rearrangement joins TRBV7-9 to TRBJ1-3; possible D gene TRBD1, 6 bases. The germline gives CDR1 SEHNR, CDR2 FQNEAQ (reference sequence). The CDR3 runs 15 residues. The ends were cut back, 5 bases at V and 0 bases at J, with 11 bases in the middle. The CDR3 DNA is TGTGCCAGCAGCCAAAAACAGGGCTCTGGAAACACCATATATTTT. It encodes CASSQKQGSGNTIYF.

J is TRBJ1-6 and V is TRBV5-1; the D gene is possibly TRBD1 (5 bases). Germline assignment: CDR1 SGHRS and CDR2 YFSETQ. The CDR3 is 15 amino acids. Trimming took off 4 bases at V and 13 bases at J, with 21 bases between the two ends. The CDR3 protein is CASSDSDSQLDPLHF. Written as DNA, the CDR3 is TGCGCCAGCAGCGATTCTGACAGCCAGCTCGATCCCCTCCACTTT.

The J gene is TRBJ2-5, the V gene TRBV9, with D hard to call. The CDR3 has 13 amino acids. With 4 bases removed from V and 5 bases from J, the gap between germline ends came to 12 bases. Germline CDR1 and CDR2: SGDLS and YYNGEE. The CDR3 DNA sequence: TGTGCCAGCAGCCCCCAGACCCAGGAGACCCAGTACTTC. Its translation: CASSPQTQETQYF.

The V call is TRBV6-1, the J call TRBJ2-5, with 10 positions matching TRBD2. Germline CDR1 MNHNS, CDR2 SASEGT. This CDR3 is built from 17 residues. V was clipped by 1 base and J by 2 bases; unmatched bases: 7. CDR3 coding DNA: TGTGCCAGCAGTGAAGGCTTTCTAGCGGGGGAGCAAGAGACCCAGTACTTC. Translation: CASSEGFLAGEQETQYF.

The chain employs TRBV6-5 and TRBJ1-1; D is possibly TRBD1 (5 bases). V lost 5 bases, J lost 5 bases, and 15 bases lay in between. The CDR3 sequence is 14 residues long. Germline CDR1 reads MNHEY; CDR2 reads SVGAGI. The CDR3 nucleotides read TGTGCCAGCAGTCTAGGAGTCTGGGGGACTGAAGCTTTCTTT. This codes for CASSLGVWGTEAFF.

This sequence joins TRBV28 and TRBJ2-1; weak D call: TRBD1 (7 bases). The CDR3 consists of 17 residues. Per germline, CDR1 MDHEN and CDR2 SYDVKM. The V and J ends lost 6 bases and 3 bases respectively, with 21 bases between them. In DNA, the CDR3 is TGTGCCAGCAGCTTGATGGGTGCGGGGACAGACTACAATGAGCAGTTCTTC. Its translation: CASSLMGAGTDYNEQFF.

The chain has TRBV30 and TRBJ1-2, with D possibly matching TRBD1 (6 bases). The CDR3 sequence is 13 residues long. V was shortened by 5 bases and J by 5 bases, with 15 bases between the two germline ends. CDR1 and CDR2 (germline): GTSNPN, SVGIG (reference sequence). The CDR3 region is CAWFGQSDYGYTF. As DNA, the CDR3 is TGTGCCTGGTTCGGACAGTCCGATTATGGCTACACCTTC.

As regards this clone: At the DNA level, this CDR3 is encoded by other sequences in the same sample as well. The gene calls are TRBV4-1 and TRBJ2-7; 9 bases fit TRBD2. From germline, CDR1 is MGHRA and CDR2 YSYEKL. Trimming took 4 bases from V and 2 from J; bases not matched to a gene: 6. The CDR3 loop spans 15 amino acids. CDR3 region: CASSPLAGGPYEQYF. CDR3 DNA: TGCGCCAGCAGCCCCTTGGCGGGAGGGCCCTACGAGCAGTACTTC.

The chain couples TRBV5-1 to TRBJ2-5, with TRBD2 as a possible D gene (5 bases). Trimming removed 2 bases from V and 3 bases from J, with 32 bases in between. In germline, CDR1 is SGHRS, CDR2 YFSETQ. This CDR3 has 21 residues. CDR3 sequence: CASSFLSPTHRPRGTEETQYF. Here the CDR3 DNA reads TGCGCCAGCAGCTTCCTAAGCCCAACCCACCGCCCACGGGGTACCGAAGAGACCCAGTACTTC.

CDR3 residues: CASSSTNQGFTGELFF. DNA of the CDR3: TGTGCCAGCAGCTCGACCAACCAGGGGTTTACCGGGGAGCTGTTTTTT. V is TRBV5-5 and J is TRBJ2-2, with D possibly matching TRBD1 (6 bases). The CDR3 is 16 amino acids. Germline CDR1 is SGHKS and CDR2 is YYEKEE (reference sequence). The V gene lost 3 bases and the J gene lost 5 bases, with 17 bases spanning the gap.